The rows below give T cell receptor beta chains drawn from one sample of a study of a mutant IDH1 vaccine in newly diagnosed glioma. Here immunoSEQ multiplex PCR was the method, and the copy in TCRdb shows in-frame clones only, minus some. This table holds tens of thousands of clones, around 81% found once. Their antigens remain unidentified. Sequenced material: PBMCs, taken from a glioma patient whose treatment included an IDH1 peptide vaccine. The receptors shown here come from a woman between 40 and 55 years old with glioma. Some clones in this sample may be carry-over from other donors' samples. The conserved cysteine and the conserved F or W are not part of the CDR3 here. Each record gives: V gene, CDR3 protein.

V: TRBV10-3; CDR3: AISPDRDNTEAF
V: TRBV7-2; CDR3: ASRVKGGREKLF
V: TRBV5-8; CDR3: ASSSGDRGTDTQY
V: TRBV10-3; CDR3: AISEPYNYGYT
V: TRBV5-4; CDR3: ASSLGDSPTDTQY
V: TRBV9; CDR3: ASSAGTGFNSYEQY
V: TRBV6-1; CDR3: ASVWNSAYEQY
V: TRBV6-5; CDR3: ASSLAGGVETQY
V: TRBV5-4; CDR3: ASSFSGGYTDTQY
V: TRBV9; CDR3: ASSGDGTSSPLH
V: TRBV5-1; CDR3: ASSGLAGGLSGELF
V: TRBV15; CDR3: ATSPESGSGPLEQY
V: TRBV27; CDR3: ASSLAGTNTEAF
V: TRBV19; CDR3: ASTLGGVNTEAF
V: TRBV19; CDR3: ASSIGTGERETQY
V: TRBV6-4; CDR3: ASSDSLAYGELF
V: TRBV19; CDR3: ASSRTDSLYNEQF
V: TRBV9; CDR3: ASSGSDSEQF
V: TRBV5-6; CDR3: ASSFRAAGVNEKLF
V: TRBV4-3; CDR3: ASSQGTNPDTQY
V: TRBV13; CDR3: ASSLEGGGFTEAF
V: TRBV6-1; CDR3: ASSEDTFEGYYEQY
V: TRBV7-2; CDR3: ASSGPGQGAYEQY
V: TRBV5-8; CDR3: ASSPGQNSNQPQH
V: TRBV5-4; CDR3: ASSQTDRTDTQY
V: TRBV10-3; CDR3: ASRQGLNTIY
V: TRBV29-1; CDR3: SVEDWRDNEQF
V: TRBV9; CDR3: ASSVIAGDIILF
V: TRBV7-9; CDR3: ANPYYEQY
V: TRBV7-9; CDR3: ASSPPGQETTEAF
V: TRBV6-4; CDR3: ASRDWRGGRGTGELF
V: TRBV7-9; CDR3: ASSSLSGTAPYEQY
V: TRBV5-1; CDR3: ASSDTGGTTEAF
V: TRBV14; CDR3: ASSQLGQGKVFGYT
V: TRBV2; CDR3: ASRGTGMNTEAF
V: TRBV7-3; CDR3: ASSLWTEELF
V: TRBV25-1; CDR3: ASSDTYSYEQY
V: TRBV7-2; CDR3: ASSFGTSLPYEQY
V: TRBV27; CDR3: ASSLTGLNTEAF
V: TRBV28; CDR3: ASKGQGEGRQPQH
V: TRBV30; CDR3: AWSVYGRGSEQY
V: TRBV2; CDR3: ASNGPGTGELF
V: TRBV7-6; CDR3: ASSTDNSPLH
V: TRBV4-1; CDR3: ASSQAVEQF
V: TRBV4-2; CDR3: ASSQDTPYEQY
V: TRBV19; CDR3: ASSSSRGGTEAF
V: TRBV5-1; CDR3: ASSRRANTGELF
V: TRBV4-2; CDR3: ASSQDRSSYNEQF